This T cell receptor beta chain was identified during a study of cytotoxic CD8 clonotypes in ibrutinib-treated CLL. On the study more broadly: Response samples were taken after a median around 13 months of treatment, range 6 to 36. Samples had a mean of around 230,000 productive templates and some 94,000 productive rearrangements.

Turning to this clone: Its antigen remains unknown.

TCRdb keeps only in-frame clones here, not all; method: immunoSEQ multiplex PCR. The sample lists about 18,000 clones, 75% to 85% occurring once. V lost 7 bases and J lost 2, with 12 bases in between. This CDR3 has 14 residues. Per germline, CDR1 MDHEN and CDR2 SYDVKM. General observations from the study: Patients showed higher baseline clonality than age-matched healthy donors, and it tracked circulating CD8+ T-cell counts.

The clonotype comes from a human donor with chronic lymphocytic leukemia. The sample here was PBMCs, taken before ibrutinib treatment. The chain employs TRBV28 and TRBJ2-1, with D unresolved. CDR3 sequence (DNA): TGTGCCAGCAATAGGGTGGGGACCTACAATGAGCAGTTCTTC. Amino acids: CASNRVGTYNEQFF.